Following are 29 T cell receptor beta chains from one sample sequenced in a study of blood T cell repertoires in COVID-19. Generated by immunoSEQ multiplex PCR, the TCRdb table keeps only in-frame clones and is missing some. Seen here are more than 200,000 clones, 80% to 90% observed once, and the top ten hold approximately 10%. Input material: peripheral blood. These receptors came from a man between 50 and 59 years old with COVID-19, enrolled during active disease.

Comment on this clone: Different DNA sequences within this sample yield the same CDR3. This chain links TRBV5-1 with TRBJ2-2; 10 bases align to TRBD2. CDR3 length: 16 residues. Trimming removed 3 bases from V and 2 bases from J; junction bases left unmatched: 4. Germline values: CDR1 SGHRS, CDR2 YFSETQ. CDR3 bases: TGCGCCAGCAGCTACCGGACTAGCGGAAACACCGGGGAGCTGTTTTTT. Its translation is CASSYRTSGNTGELFF.

CDR3 sequence: CASSFGGTSGSNEQFF. The CDR3 DNA follows: TGTGCCAGCAGCTTCGGGGGGACTAGCGGGAGTAATGAGCAGTTCTTC. This chain connects TRBV9 to TRBJ2-1; TRBD2 aligns across 14 bases. The germline V gene encodes CDR1 SGDLS and CDR2 YYNGEE. The CDR3 contains 16 residues. V dropped 4 bases and J dropped 7; count of bases not matched to a gene: 7.

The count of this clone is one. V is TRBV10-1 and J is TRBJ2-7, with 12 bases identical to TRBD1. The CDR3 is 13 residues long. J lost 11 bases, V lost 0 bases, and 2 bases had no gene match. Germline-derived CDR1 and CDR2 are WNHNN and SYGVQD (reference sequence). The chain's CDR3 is CASSESGQGAEYF. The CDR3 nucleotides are TGCGCCAGCAGTGAGTCGGGACAGGGGGCTGAGTACTTC.

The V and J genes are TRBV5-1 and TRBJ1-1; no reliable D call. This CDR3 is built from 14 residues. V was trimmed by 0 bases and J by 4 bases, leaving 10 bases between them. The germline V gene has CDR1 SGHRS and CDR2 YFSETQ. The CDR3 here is CASSLAVGVTEAFF. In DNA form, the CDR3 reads TGCGCCAGCAGCTTGGCCGTGGGCGTCACTGAAGCTTTCTTT.

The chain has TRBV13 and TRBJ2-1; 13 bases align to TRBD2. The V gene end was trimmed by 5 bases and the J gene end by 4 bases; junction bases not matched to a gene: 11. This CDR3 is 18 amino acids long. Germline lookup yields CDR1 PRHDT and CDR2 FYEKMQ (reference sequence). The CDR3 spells CASSLTGLAGVVYNEQFF. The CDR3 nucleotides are TGTGCCAGCAGCCTAACCGGACTAGCGGGAGTAGTTTACAATGAGCAGTTCTTC.

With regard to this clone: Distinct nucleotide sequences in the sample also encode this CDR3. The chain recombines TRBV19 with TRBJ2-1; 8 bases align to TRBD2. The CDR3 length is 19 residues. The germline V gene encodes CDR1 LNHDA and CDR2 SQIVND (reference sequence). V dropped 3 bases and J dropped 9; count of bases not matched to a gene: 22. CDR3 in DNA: TGTGCCAGTAGTATTAGAAGCGGGAGCGTTGTTGAGCACCGGGGTGAGCAGTTCTTC. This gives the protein CASSIRSGSVVEHRGEQFF.

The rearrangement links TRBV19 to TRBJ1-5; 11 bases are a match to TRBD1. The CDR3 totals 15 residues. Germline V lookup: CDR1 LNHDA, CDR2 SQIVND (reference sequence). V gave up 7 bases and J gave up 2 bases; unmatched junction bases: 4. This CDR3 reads CASTGTGGGNQPQHF. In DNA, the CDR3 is TGTGCCAGTACCGGGACAGGGGGTGGCAATCAGCCCCAGCATTTT.

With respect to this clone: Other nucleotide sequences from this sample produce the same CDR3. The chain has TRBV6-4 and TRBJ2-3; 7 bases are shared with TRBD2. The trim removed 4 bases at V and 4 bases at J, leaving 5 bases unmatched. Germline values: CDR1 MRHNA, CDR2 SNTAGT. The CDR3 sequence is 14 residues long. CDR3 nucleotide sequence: TGTGCCAGCAGTGCTAGCGGCGGCGCAGATACGCAGTATTTT. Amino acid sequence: CASSASGGADTQYF.

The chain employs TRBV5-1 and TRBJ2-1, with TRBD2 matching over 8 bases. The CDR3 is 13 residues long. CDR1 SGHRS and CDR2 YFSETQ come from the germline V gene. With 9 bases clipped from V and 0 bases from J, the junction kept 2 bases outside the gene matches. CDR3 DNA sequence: TGCGCCACCGGGGGGGGCTCCTACAATGAGCAGTTCTTC. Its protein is CATGGGSYNEQFF. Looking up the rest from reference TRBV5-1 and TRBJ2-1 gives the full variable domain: KAGVTQTPRYLIKTRGQQVTLSCSPISGHRSVSWYQQTPGQGLQFLFEYFSETQRNKGNFPGRFSGRQFSNSRSEMNVSTLELGDSALYLCATGGGSYNEQFFGPGTRLTVL.

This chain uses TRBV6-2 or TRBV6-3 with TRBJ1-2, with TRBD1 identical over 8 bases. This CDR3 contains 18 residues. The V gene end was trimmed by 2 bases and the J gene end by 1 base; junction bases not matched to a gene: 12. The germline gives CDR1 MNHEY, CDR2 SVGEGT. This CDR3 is CASSYPPTGTGINYGYTF. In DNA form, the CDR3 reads TGTGCCAGCAGTTACCCACCCACCGGGACAGGAATTAACTATGGCTACACCTTC.

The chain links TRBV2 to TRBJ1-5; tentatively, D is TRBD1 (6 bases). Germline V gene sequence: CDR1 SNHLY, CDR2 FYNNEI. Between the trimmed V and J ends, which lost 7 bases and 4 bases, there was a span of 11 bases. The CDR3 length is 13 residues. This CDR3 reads CASTGQLNQPQHF. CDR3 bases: TGTGCCAGCACAGGACAGCTGAATCAGCCCCAGCATTTT. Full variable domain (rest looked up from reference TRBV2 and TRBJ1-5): EPEVTQTPSHQVTQMGQEVILRCVPISNHLYFYWYRQILGQKVEFLVSFYNNEISEKSEIFDDQFSVERPDGSNFTLKIRSTKLEDSAMYFCASTGQLNQPQHFGDGTRLSIL.

CDR3 sequence (DNA): TGTGCCACCAGGGACGGCAGGGGGCATTCTAGCACAGATACGCAGTATTTT. This sequence encodes CATRDGRGHSSTDTQYF. V usage is TRBV24-1 and J usage is TRBJ2-3; 8 bases are a match to TRBD1. Germline V gives CDR1 KGHDR, CDR2 SFDVKD. The CDR3 contains 17 residues. V shed 7 bases and J 0 bases; nucleotides not matched to a gene: 11.

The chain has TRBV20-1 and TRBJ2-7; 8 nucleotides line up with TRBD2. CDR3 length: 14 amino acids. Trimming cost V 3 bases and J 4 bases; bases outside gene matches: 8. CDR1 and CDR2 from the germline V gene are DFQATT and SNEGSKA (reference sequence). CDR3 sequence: CSASRGGGTYEQYF. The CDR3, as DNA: TGCAGTGCTAGTCGGGGCGGGGGGACTTACGAGCAGTACTTC.

CDR3 sequence: CASSESGTSKDRETQYF. The CDR3 nucleotides read TGTGCCAGCAGTGAATCGGGGACTTCAAAGGACCGGGAGACCCAGTACTTC. This sequence joins TRBV5-4 and TRBJ2-5; D perhaps matches TRBD2 (6 bases). CDR1 and CDR2 from the germline V gene are SGHNT and YYREEE (reference sequence). This CDR3 contains 17 residues. The V gene lost 5 bases and the J gene lost 5 bases, with 25 bases spanning the gap.

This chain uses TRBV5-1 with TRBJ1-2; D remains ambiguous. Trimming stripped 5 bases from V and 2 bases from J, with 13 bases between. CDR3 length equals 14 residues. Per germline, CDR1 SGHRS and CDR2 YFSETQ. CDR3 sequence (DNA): TGCGCCAGCAGAGAAGAGTCATCCAACTATGGCTACACCTTC. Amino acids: CASREESSNYGYTF.

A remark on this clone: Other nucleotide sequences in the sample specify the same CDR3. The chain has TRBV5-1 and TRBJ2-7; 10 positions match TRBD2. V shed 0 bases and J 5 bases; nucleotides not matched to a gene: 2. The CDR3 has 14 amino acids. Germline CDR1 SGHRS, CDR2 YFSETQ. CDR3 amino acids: CASSLAGTSDEQYF. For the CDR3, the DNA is TGCGCCAGCAGCTTGGCCGGGACTAGCGACGAGCAGTACTTC.

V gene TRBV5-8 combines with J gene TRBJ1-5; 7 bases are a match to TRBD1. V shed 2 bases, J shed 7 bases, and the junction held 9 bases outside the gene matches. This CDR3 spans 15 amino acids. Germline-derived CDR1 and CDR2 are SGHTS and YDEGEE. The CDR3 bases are TGTGCCAGCAGCTTTGAACGACAGGGACGACAGCCCCAGCATTTT. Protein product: CASSFERQGRQPQHF.

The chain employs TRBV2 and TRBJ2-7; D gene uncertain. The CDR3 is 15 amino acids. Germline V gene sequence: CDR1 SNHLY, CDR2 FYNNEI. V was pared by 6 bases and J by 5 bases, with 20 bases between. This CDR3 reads CASRANNGLGHEQYF. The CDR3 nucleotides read TGTGCCAGCAGAGCAAATAACGGCCTGGGCCACGAGCAGTACTTC.

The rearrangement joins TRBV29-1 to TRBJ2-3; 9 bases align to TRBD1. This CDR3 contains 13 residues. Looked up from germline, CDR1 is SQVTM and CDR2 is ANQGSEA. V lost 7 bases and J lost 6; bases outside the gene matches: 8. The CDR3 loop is CSAEQGATDTQYF. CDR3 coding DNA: TGCAGCGCCGAACAGGGGGCGACGGATACGCAGTATTTT.

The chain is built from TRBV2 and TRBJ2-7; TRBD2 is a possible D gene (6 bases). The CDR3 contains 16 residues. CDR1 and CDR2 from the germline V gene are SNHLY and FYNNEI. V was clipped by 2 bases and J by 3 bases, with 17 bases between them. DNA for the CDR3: TGTGCCAGCAGTGAACGTCGGGACTCCCGCCTCTACGAGCAGTACTTC. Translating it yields CASSERRDSRLYEQYF.

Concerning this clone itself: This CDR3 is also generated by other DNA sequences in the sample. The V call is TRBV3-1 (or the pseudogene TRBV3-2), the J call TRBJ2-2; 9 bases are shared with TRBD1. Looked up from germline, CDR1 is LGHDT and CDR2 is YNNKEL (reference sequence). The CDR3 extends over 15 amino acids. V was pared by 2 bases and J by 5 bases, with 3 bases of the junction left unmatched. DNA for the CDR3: TGTGCCAGCAGCCAAAGGGGACAGGGAACCGGGGAGCTGTTTTTT. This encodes CASSQRGQGTGELFF.

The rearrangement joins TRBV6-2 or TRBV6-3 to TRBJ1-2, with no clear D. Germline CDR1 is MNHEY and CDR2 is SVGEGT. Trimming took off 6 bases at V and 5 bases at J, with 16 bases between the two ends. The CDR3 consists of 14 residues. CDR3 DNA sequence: TGTGCCAGCAGCACCACTAGGTGGGAATATGGCTACACCTTC. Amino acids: CASSTTRWEYGYTF.

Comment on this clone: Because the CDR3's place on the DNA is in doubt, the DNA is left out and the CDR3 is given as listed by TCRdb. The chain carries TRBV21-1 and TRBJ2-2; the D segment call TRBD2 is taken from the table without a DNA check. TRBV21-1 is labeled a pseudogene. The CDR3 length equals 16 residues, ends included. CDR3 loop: CASSKEVGGGAGELFF.

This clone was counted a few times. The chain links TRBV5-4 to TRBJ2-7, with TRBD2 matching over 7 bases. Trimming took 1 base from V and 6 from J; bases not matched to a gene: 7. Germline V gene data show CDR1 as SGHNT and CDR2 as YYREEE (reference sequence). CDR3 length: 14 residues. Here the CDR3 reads CASSLIGREGEQYF. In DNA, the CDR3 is TGTGCCAGCAGCTTGATTGGAAGGGAGGGCGAGCAGTACTTC.

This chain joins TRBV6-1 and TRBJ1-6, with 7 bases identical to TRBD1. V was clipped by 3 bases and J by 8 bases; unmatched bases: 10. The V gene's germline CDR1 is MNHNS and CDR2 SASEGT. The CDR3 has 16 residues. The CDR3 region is CASSEPTGFAHSPLHF. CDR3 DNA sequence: TGTGCCAGCAGTGAGCCGACAGGGTTTGCACATTCACCCCTCCACTTT.

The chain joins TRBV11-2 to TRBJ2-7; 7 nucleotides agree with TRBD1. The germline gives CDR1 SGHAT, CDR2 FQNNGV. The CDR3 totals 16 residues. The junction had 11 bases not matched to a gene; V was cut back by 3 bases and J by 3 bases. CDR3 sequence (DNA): TGTGCCAGCAGCTTGGACAGGTCAGTCGCTCTCTACGAGCAGTACTTC. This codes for CASSLDRSVALYEQYF.

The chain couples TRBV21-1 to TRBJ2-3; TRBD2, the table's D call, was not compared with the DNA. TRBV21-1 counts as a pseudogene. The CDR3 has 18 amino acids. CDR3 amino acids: CASRVTSGRASTTDTQYF. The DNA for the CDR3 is TGTGCCAGCCGGGTGACTAGCGGGAGGGCCTCCACCACAGATACGCAGTATTTT.

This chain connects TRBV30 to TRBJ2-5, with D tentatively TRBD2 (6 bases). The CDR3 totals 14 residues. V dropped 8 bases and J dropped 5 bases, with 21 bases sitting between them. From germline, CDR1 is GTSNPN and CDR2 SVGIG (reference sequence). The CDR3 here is CATSRAGRVETQYF. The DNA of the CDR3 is TGTGCCACCTCCCGGGCGGGAAGAGTGGAGACCCAGTACTTC.

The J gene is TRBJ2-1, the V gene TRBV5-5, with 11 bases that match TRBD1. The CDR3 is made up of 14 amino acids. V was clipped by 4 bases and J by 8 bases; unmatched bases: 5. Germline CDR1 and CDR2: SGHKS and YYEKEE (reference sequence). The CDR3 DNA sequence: TGTGCCAGCAGCCTGGGACAGGGGGTCGATGAGCAGTTCTTC. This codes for CASSLGQGVDEQFF. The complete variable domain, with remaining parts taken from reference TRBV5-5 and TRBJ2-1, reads DAGVTQSPTHLIKTRGQQVTLRCSPISGHKSVSWYQQVLGQGPQFIFQYYEKEERGRGNFPDRFSARQFPNYSSELNVNALLLGDSALYLCASSLGQGVDEQFFGPGTRLTVL.